A single sample is the source of the 9 T cell receptor beta chains below, sequenced in a study of T cell responses to AZD1222 COVID-19 vaccine. Clones were sequenced by immunoSEQ multiplex PCR, and TCRdb holds only the in-frame ones, with some missing. Found here are about 110,000 clones, about 90% of them singletons; the top ten hold under 9.5%. The input for sequencing was peripheral blood, taken 28 days after the second AZD1222 dose. The receptors here all came from an adult who received the AZD1222 COVID-19 vaccine.

The chain uses TRBV4-1 and TRBJ1-1; no clear D. CDR3 size: 13 residues. Germline CDR1 MGHRA, CDR2 YSYEKL. Trimming cost V 4 bases and J 0 bases, with 6 bases left between them. CDR3 DNA sequence: TGCGCCAGCAGCCCGAGTCTGAACACTGAAGCTTTCTTT. It yields the protein CASSPSLNTEAFF.

This clone was picked up a small number of times. This chain uses TRBV4-1 with TRBJ1-5; TRBD1 matches 9 bases. The CDR3 contains 14 residues. CDR1 and CDR2 from the germline V gene are MGHRA and YSYEKL. J lost 5 bases, V lost 4 bases, and 3 bases had no gene match. The DNA of the CDR3 is TGCGCCAGCAGCCCCAGGACAGGGGATCAGCCCCAGCATTTT. This sequence encodes CASSPRTGDQPQHF.

This sequence joins TRBV7-8 and TRBJ1-6; D perhaps matches TRBD1 (6 bases). The length of the CDR3 is 15 residues. The V gene lost 4 bases and the J gene lost 7 bases, with 14 bases spanning the gap. In germline, CDR1 is SGHVS, CDR2 FQNEAQ. CDR3 in DNA: TGTGCCAGCAGCTCCAGGACAGAACGAAATTCACCCCTCCACTTT. Protein sequence: CASSSRTERNSPLHF. Together with reference TRBV7-8 and TRBJ1-6, the CDR3 gives the full variable domain: GAGVSQSPRYKVAKRGQDVALRCDPISGHVSLFWYQQALGQGPEFLTYFQNEAQLDKSGLPSDRFFAERPEGSVSTLKIQRTQQEDSAVYLCASSSRTERNSPLHFGNGTRLTVT.

The rearrangement uses TRBV5-6 and TRBJ2-7, with D possibly TRBD1 on 6 matching bases. The CDR3 consists of 15 residues. The V and J ends lost 4 bases and 4 bases respectively, with 18 bases between them. Germline V gene sequence: CDR1 SGHDT, CDR2 YYEEEE. The chain's CDR3 is CASSPRTGRNYEQYF. In DNA, the CDR3 is TGTGCCAGCAGCCCCCGCACAGGGCGAAATTACGAGCAGTACTTC.

The chain couples TRBV5-6 to TRBJ1-2; 8 bases align to TRBD1. Germline V lookup: CDR1 SGHDT, CDR2 YYEEEE. V gave up 0 bases and J gave up 7 bases; unmatched junction bases: 5. The CDR3 spans 14 residues. DNA of the CDR3: TGTGCCAGCAGCTTGGGGACAGGGAAGGGTGGCTACACCTTC. Translated, it gives CASSLGTGKGGYTF.

The genes are TRBV28 and TRBJ1-1; D remains ambiguous. V lost 3 bases and J lost 2, with 10 bases in between. The CDR3 spans 14 residues. Germline values: CDR1 MDHEN, CDR2 SYDVKM. The CDR3 protein is CASSFRTVNTEAFF. The CDR3, as DNA: TGTGCCAGCAGTTTCCGGACGGTAAACACTGAAGCTTTCTTT.

V usage is TRBV5-1 and J usage is TRBJ2-7, with D possibly TRBD2 on 6 matching bases. The germline CDR1 and CDR2 sequences are SGHRS and YFSETQ. This CDR3 region has 14 residues. Deletions cut 0 bases from V and 6 bases from J, with 13 bases between. CDR3 nucleotide sequence: TGCGCCAGCAGCTTGGGCCAGGGAGGTGTCGAGCAGTACTTC. This sequence encodes CASSLGQGGVEQYF.

The chain has TRBV19 and TRBJ2-2; D gene uncertain. Trimming took 6 bases from V and 4 from J, leaving 15 bases between them. Per the germline V gene, CDR1 is LNHDA and CDR2 is SQIVND (reference sequence). The length of the CDR3 is 15 residues. The CDR3 nucleotides are TGTGCCAGTAGCCCGGGCGGCGCCGGCACCGGGGAGCTGTTTTTT. Encoded protein: CASSPGGAGTGELFF. Complete variable domain (other parts from reference TRBV19 and TRBJ2-2): DGGITQSPKYLFRKEGQNVTLSCEQNLNHDAMYWYRQDPGQGLRLIYYSQIVNDFQKGDIAEGYSVSREKKESFPLTVTSAQKNPTAFYLCASSPGGAGTGELFFGEGSRLTVL.

The rearrangement joins TRBV19 to TRBJ1-1; D is perhaps TRBD1 (6 bases). Germline CDR1 and CDR2: LNHDA and SQIVND (reference sequence). This CDR3 region has 14 residues. The V end lost 7 bases, the J end lost 0 bases, and 12 bases lay between the germline ends. The CDR3 coding sequence is TGTGCCAGTAAAGGGGGGGGGCTGAACACTGAAGCTTTCTTT. Its protein product is CASKGGGLNTEAFF. Looking up the rest from reference TRBV19 and TRBJ1-1 gives the full variable domain: DGGITQSPKYLFRKEGQNVTLSCEQNLNHDAMYWYRQDPGQGLRLIYYSQIVNDFQKGDIAEGYSVSREKKESFPLTVTSAQKNPTAFYLCASKGGGLNTEAFFGQGTRLTVV.